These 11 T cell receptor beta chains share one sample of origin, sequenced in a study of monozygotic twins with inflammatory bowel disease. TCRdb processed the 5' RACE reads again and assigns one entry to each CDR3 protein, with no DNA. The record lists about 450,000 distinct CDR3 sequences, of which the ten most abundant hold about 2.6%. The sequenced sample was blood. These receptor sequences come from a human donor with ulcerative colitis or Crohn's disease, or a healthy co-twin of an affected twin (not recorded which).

CDR3 protein: CASSYSGLTSVGEQYF. This chain uses TRBV6-5 with TRBJ2-7; TCRdb proposes TRBD2, but this gene call is untestable without DNA. The CDR3 runs to 16 residues. Germline loops: CDR1 MNHEY, CDR2 SVGAGI.

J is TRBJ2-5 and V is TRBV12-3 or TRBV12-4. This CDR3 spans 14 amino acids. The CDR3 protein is CASSLNSYQETQYF.

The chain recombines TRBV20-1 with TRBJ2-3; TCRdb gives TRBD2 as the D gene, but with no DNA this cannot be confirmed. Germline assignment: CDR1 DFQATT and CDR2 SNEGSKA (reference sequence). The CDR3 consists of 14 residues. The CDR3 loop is CSASPLAGTDTQYF.

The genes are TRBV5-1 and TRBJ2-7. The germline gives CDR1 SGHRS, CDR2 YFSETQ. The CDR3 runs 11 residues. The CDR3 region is CASRGSYEQYF. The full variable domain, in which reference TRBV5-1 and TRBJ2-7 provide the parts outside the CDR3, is KAGVTQTPRYLIKTRGQQVTLSCSPISGHRSVSWYQQTPGQGLQFLFEYFSETQRNKGNFPGRFSGRQFSNSRSEMNVSTLELGDSALYLCASRGSYEQYFGPGTRLTVT.

The CDR3 is CSASTGATGELFF. The genes are TRBV29-1 and TRBJ2-2; TCRdb indicates TRBD1, and absent DNA this call remains unverified. The germline V gene encodes CDR1 SQVTM and CDR2 ANQGSEA. The CDR3 runs to 13 residues.

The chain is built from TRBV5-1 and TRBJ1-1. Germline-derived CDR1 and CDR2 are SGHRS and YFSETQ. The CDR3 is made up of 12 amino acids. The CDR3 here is CASSLTPGGAFF.

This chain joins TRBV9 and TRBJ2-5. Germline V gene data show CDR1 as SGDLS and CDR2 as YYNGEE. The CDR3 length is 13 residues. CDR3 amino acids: CASSVGAQETQYF. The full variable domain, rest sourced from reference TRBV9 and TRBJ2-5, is DSGVTQTPKHLITATGQRVTLRCSPRSGDLSVYWYQQSLDQGLQFLIQYYNGEERAKGNILERFSAQQFPDLHSELNLSSLELGDSALYFCASSVGAQETQYFGPGTRLLVL.

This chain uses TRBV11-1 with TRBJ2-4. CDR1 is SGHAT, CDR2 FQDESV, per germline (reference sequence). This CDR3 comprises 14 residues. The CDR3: CASSSGVTKNIQYF.

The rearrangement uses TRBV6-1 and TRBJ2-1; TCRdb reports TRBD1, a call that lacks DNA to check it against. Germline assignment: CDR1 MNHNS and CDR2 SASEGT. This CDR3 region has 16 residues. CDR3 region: CASRPSGTGLYNEQFF.

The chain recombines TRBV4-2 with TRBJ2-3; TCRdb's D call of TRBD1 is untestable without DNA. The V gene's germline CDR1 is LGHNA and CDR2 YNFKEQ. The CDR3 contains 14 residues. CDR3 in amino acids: CASSQETGGDTQYF.

The CDR3 sequence: CSYLRDNTEAFF. The V call is TRBV20-1, the J call TRBJ1-1. Germline V gene data show CDR1 as DFQATT and CDR2 as SNEGSKA (reference sequence). The CDR3 runs 12 residues.